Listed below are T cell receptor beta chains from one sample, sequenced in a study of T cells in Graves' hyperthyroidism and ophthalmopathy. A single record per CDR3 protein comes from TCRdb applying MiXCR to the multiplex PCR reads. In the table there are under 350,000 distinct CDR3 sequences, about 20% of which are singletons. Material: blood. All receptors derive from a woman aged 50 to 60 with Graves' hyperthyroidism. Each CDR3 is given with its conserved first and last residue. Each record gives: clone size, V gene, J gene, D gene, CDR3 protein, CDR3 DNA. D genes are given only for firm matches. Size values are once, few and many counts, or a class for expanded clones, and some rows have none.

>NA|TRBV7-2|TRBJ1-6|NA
CASSSGQSNSPLHF
TGTGCCAGCAGCTCCGGACAGTCAAATTCACCCCTCCACTTT
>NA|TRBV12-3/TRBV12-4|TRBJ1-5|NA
CASSYPITNQPQHF
TGTGCCAGCAGTTACCCCATTACTAATCAGCCCCAGCATTTT
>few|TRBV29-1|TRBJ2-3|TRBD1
CSASPILGQGDTDTQYF
TGCAGCGCTTCCCCGATCCTTGGACAGGGGGACACAGATACGCAGTATTTT
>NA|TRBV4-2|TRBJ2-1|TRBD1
CASSGQGDYNEQFF
TGTGCCAGCAGCGGACAGGGGGATTACAATGAGCAGTTCTTC
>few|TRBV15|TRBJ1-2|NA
CATSRDFGGYTF
TGTGCCACCAGCAGAGATTTTGGGGGCTACACCTTC
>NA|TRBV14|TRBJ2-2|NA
CASSHYQSYTGELFF
TGTGCCAGCAGCCATTACCAAAGCTACACCGGGGAGCTGTTTTTT
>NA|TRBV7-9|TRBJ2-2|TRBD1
CASIPGQGMQNTGELFF
TGTGCCAGCATCCCGGGACAGGGGATGCAGAACACCGGGGAGCTGTTTTTT
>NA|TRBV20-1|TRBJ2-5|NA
CSARDSDSQETQYF
TGCAGTGCTAGAGATTCAGACTCCCAAGAGACCCAGTACTTC
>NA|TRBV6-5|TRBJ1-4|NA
CASSLAEYGKLFF
TGTGCCAGCAGCTTAGCGGAGTATGGAAAACTGTTTTTT
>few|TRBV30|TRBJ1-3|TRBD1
CAWVGQGNTIYF
TGTGCCTGGGTGGGACAGGGAAACACCATATATTTT
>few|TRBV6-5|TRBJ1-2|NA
CASSYAAFTGTSNYGYTF
TGTGCCAGCAGTTACGCTGCATTTACCGGGACCTCTAACTATGGCTACACCTTC
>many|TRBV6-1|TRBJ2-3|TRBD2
CASSFSGGVEDTQYF
TGTGCCAGCAGTTTTTCGGGGGGAGTTGAAGATACGCAGTATTTT
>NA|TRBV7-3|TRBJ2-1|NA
CASSSPGKKQFF
TGTGCCAGCAGCTCACCCGGTAAGAAGCAGTTCTTC
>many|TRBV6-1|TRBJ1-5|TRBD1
CASRQTGDSNQPQHF
TGTGCCAGCAGACAGACAGGGGACAGCAATCAGCCCCAGCATTTT
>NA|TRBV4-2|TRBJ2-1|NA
CASSPDAGFGALNEQFF
TGTGCCAGCAGCCCCGACGCGGGGTTTGGGGCCTTGAATGAGCAGTTCTTC
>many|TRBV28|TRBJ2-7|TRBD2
CASSSIAGVGHEQYF
TGTGCCAGCAGTTCCATAGCGGGAGTTGGCCACGAGCAGTACTTC
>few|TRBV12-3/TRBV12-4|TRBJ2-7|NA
CASRGDGTYEQYF
TGTGCCAGCAGGGGGGACGGGACCTACGAGCAGTACTTC
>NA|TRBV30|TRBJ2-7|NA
CAWSPPGGGPYEQYF
TGTGCCTGGAGCCCCCCGGGAGGGGGCCCCTACGAGCAGTACTTC
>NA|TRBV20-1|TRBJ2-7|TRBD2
CSAREEREGLNEQYF
TGCAGTGCTAGAGAGGAGCGGGAGGGCCTCAACGAGCAGTACTTC
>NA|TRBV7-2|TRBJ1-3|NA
CASSSQPGNTIYF
TGTGCCAGCAGCTCCCAGCCCGGAAACACCATATATTTT
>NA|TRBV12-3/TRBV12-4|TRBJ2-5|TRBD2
CASTRTSGGTQYF
TGTGCCAGCACTCGCACTAGCGGCGGGACCCAGTACTTC
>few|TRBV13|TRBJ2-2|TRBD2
CASSRLAGGRVGELFF
TGTGCCAGCAGTCGACTAGCGGGAGGCCGTGTCGGGGAGCTGTTTTTT
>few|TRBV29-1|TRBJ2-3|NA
CSVESRSTDTQYF
TGCAGCGTTGAGTCGCGGAGCACAGATACGCAGTATTTT
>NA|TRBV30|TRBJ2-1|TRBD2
CAWSLGLAGESEQFF
TGTGCCTGGAGTCTGGGGCTAGCGGGAGAATCTGAGCAGTTCTTC
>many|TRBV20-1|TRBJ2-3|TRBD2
CSALGLAHSTDTQYF
TGCAGTGCCCTGGGACTAGCGCACAGCACAGATACGCAGTATTTT
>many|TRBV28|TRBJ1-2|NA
CASSLGHTF
TGTGCCAGCAGCCTAGGGCACACCTTC
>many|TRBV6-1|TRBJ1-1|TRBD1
CASSYPRQGVLGTEAFF
TGTGCCAGCAGTTATCCAAGACAGGGGGTATTGGGCACTGAAGCTTTCTTT
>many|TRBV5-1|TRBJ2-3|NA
CASSPGGQGTDTQYF
TGCGCCAGCAGCCCTGGTGGCCAGGGCACAGATACGCAGTATTTT
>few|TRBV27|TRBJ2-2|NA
CASSDRPTGELFF
TGTGCCAGCAGTGACAGGCCCACCGGGGAGCTGTTTTTT
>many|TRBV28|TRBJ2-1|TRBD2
CASSSQRTSGKHYNEQFF
TGTGCCAGCAGTTCCCAGAGGACTAGCGGGAAGCACTACAATGAGCAGTTCTTC
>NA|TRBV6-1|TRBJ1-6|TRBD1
CASRGTGSSYNSPLHF
TGTGCCAGCAGGGGGACAGGGAGCTCCTATAATTCACCCCTCCACTTT
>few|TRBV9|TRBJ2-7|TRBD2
CASSAGTSDHEQYF
TGTGCCAGCAGCGCCGGGACTAGCGATCACGAGCAGTACTTC
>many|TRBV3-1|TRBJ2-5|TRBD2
CASSGTSGTETQYF
TGTGCCAGCAGCGGGACTAGCGGGACAGAGACCCAGTACTTC
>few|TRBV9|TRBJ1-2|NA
CASSFRDGGSQGLSTF
TGTGCCAGCAGCTTCCGGGACGGAGGATCTCAGGGGTTAAGTACCTTC
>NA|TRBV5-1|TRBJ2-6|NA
CASSLNPGTSGANVLTF
TGCGCCAGCAGCTTGAATCCAGGGACCTCTGGGGCCAACGTCCTGACTTTC
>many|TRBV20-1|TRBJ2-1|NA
CSASRPYNEQFF
TGCAGTGCTAGCAGGCCCTACAATGAGCAGTTCTTC
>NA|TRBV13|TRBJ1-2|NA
CASSNISGYTF
TGTGCCAGCAGCAATATTAGTGGCTACACCTTC
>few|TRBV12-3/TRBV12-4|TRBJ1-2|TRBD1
CASTSTGPPYGYTF
TGTGCCAGCACCTCGACAGGGCCTCCTTATGGCTACACCTTC
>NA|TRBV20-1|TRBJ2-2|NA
CSAKQLGAAGELFF
TGCAGTGCTAAGCAATTAGGGGCGGCCGGGGAGCTGTTTTTT
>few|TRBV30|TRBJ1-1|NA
CAWRVAGFTEAFF
TGTGCCTGGAGGGTTGCAGGGTTCACTGAAGCTTTCTTT
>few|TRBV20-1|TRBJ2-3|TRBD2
CSARVGGGAGDTQYF
TGCAGTGCTAGAGTGGGCGGGGGGGCTGGAGATACGCAGTATTTT
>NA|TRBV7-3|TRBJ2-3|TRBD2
CASSQDEAGDTDTQYF
TGCGCCAGCAGCCAAGATGAGGCGGGAGACACAGATACGCAGTATTTT
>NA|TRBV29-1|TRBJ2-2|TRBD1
CSVGPTGQTGELFF
TGCAGCGTTGGCCCGACAGGGCAAACCGGGGAGCTGTTTTTT
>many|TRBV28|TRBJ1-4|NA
CASSHGGPNEKLFF
TGTGCCAGCAGCCACGGGGGACCTAATGAAAAACTGTTTTTT
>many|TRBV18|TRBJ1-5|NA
CASSQEENQPQHF
TGTGCCAGCTCGCAAGAGGAGAATCAGCCCCAGCATTTT
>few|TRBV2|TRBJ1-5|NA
CASSENRQYSNQPQHF
TGTGCCAGCAGTGAAAACAGACAATATAGCAATCAGCCCCAGCATTTT
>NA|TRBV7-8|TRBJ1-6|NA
CASSPVDSYNSPLHF
TGTGCCAGCAGCCCCGTGGACTCCTATAATTCACCCCTCCACTTT
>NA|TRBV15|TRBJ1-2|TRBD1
CATSTVGQLYGYTF
TGTGCCACCAGCACGGTGGGACAGCTCTATGGCTACACCTTC
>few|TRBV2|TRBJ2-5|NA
CASVIARQETQYF
TGTGCCAGCGTGATAGCGAGGCAAGAGACCCAGTACTTC
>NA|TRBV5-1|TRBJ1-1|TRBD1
CASKETYRGRLTEAFF
TGCGCTAGCAAAGAAACCTACAGGGGGCGCCTCACTGAAGCTTTCTTT
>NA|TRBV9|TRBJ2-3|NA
CASSVGIGVLTDTQYF
TGTGCCAGCAGCGTAGGGATAGGAGTCCTCACAGATACGCAGTATTTT
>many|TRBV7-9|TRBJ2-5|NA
CASSPRENPFTEEYF
TGTGCCAGCAGCCCCCGGGAAAACCCTTTCACAGAAGAGTACTTC
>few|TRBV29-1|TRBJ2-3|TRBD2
CSVVGLAGGRLTDTQYF
TGCAGCGTTGTAGGACTAGCGGGAGGGCGGTTAACAGATACGCAGTATTTT